The entry below describes one T cell receptor (beta chain). This specimen comes from a study of blood T cell repertoires in COVID-19. Study-wide context: PBMCs, B-cell-depleted T cells, or T cells provided the cDNA or gDNA that made up the material.

In the original processing: Amplification of reference gene primers provided the estimated nucleated cell counts. The data were produced by immunoSEQ multiplex PCR, yet TCRdb's version contains in-frame clones alone and is incomplete. The V and J calls and the clone size are those of that table, but D and trimming were determined from the DNA. The table includes 200,000 to 250,000 clones, roughly 87% detected once. Germline CDR1 WSHSY, CDR2 SAAADI. There are 16 residues in the CDR3. The V and J ends lost 5 bases and 7 bases, in that order; junction bases with no gene match: 12. This receptor was obtained from a man aged 40-49 years with active or convalescent COVID-19. V gene TRBV10-2 combines with J gene TRBJ2-1, with TRBD2 matching 9 bases. The material sequenced was peripheral blood. CDR3 protein: CASSLLAGGLGNEQFF. The CDR3 coding sequence is TGCGCCAGCAGTCTACTGGCGGGGGGGCTGGGTAATGAGCAGTTCTTC.